This is a list of T cell receptor beta chains from one sample in a study of regulatory T cells in long-lasting Graves disease. From the multiplex PCR reads, TCRdb called clonotypes with MiXCR, one entry per CDR3 protein. The sample yields about 420,000 distinct CDR3 sequences, about 16% seen once. This sample also appeared in a second study, on T cells in Graves' hyperthyroidism and ophthalmopathy.

The sample in question was peripheral blood mononuclear cells (PBMCs), obtained at new diagnosis, from a patient treated with antithyroid drugs. Receptors originate from a woman aged 18-29 years with Graves disease. Both conserved end residues are part of each CDR3. D genes are given only for firm matches. Clone sizes are given selectively: once, few, many, or a class where the clone is expanded.

CDR3: CALKGWGRLTDTQYF
DNA: TGTGCCTTAAAGGGTTGGGGGCGATTGACAGATACGCAGTATTTT
J: TRBJ2-3
V: TRBV6-1
D: -
size: -

CDR3: CASSPGWRGSGTGELFF
DNA: TGTGCCAGCAGCCCAGGGTGGCGGGGCTCTGGGACCGGGGAGCTGTTTTTT
J: TRBJ2-2
V: TRBV11-1
D: -
size: many

CDR3: CASSRSGRAFDEQYF
DNA: TGTGCCAGCAGCAGGAGCGGGAGGGCCTTTGATGAGCAGTACTTC
J: TRBJ2-7
V: TRBV7-8
D: TRBD2
size: many

CDR3: CASSLQAGGGTDTQYF
DNA: TGTGCCAGCAGCTTACAGGCGGGAGGGGGCACAGATACGCAGTATTTT
J: TRBJ2-3
V: TRBV7-3
D: TRBD2
size: many

CDR3: CASSLDLQSANYGYTF
DNA: TGTGCCAGCAGCTTGGATTTACAGAGCGCTAACTATGGCTACACCTTC
J: TRBJ1-2
V: TRBV11-1
D: -
size: few

CDR3: CASRGVRTGLNEQFF
DNA: TGTGCCAGCAGAGGAGTCCGGACAGGGTTAAATGAGCAGTTCTTC
J: TRBJ2-1
V: TRBV6-2/TRBV6-3
D: TRBD1
size: few

CDR3: CSASTGLYGYTF
DNA: TGCAGTGCCTCAACAGGGCTCTATGGCTACACCTTC
J: TRBJ1-2
V: TRBV20-1
D: -
size: many

CDR3: CSAARWTGLGGTGELFF
DNA: TGCAGTGCCGCAAGATGGACGGGCCTGGGTGGGACCGGGGAGCTGTTTTTT
J: TRBJ2-2
V: TRBV20-1
D: -
size: many

CDR3: CSARDQAQYF
DNA: TGCAGTGCTAGAGATCAGGCGCAGTATTTT
J: TRBJ2-3
V: TRBV20-1
D: -
size: many

CDR3: CARSFGGGEAQYF
DNA: TGTGCCAGAAGTTTTGGGGGGGGAGAGGCCCAGTACTTC
J: TRBJ2-5
V: TRBV28
D: TRBD2
size: -

CDR3: CASRPLGGAYYEQYF
DNA: TGTGCCAGCAGGCCCCTAGGGGGAGCCTACTACGAGCAGTACTTC
J: TRBJ2-7
V: TRBV2
D: -
size: many

CDR3: CASSPNPGTGKNEQFF
DNA: TGTGCCAGCAGTCCAAATCCCGGGACTGGGAAGAATGAGCAGTTCTTC
J: TRBJ2-1
V: TRBV28
D: -
size: many

CDR3: CASSARQGYNEQFF
DNA: TGTGCCAGCAGCGCTAGACAGGGCTACAATGAGCAGTTCTTC
J: TRBJ2-1
V: TRBV9
D: TRBD1
size: few

CDR3: CASSDAPVAGGYNEQFF
DNA: TGTGCCAGCAGCGATGCCCCGGTAGCGGGGGGCTACAATGAGCAGTTCTTC
J: TRBJ2-1
V: TRBV9
D: TRBD2
size: few

CDR3: CRGRAGDDTDTQYF
DNA: TGTCGTGGGAGGGCAGGGGACGACACAGATACGCAGTATTTT
J: TRBJ2-3
V: TRBV28
D: -
size: many

CDR3: CASKQLSYEQYF
DNA: TGTGCCAGCAAGCAGTTGTCCTACGAGCAGTACTTC
J: TRBJ2-7
V: TRBV27
D: -
size: many

CDR3: CASSPIPLMGGRALNGDLFF
DNA: TGTGCCAGCAGCCCAATCCCCCTTATGGGCGGGAGGGCCTTGAACGGGGATCTGTTTTTT
J: TRBJ2-2
V: TRBV5-4
D: TRBD2
size: -

CDR3: CASSEQLAGGSEQFF
DNA: TGTGCCAGCAGTGAACAACTAGCGGGAGGGAGTGAGCAGTTCTTC
J: TRBJ2-1
V: TRBV2
D: TRBD2
size: many

CDR3: CASSQEGGRYQPQHF
DNA: TGTGCCAGCAGCCAAGAAGGTGGCAGATATCAGCCCCAGCATTTT
J: TRBJ1-5
V: TRBV4-2
D: -
size: many

CDR3: CASSLWRDSYNEQFF
DNA: TGTGCCAGCAGTTTATGGCGGGACTCCTACAATGAGCAGTTCTTC
J: TRBJ2-1
V: TRBV28
D: -
size: many